These 24 T cell receptor beta chains share one sample of origin, sequenced in a study of monozygotic twins with inflammatory bowel disease. TCRdb re-called the 5' RACE reads and shows each CDR3 protein once, DNA omitted. Recorded for this sample: about 160,000 distinct CDR3 sequences. The sample taken for sequencing was blood. The receptors were sampled from a human donor with ulcerative colitis or Crohn's disease, or a healthy co-twin of an affected twin (not recorded which).

The chain uses TRBV7-3 and TRBJ2-1; no DNA is available, so the TRBD1 call from TCRdb remains unchecked. Per germline, CDR1 SGHTA and CDR2 FQGTGA. This CDR3 region has 17 residues. The CDR3 loop is CASSLNPGADTYNEQFF. Supplemented by reference TRBV7-3 and TRBJ2-1, the full variable domain reads GAGVSQTPSNKVTEKGKYVELRCDPISGHTALYWYRQSLGQGPEFLIYFQGTGAADDSGLPNDRFFAVRPEGSVSTLKIQRTERGDSAVYLCASSLNPGADTYNEQFFGPGTRLTVL.

The chain combines TRBV6-9 with TRBJ2-7; no DNA is available, so the TRBD1 call from TCRdb remains unchecked. Germline V lookup: CDR1 MNHGY, CDR2 SVAAGI. The CDR3 is 19 amino acids. CDR3: CASSLQRADRIGLNYEQYF.

The rearrangement uses TRBV6-2 or TRBV6-3 and TRBJ1-5; the D gene TCRdb calls, TRBD1, cannot be checked with no DNA. Looked up from germline, CDR1 is MNHEY and CDR2 is SVGEGT. The CDR3 extends over 16 amino acids. The CDR3 is CASSGTATFGNQPQHF.

This chain uses TRBV10-3 with TRBJ2-1; without DNA, the TCRdb call of TRBD1 cannot be checked. Per germline, CDR1 ENHRY and CDR2 SYGVKD. This CDR3 is 14 amino acids long. The CDR3 sequence: CAISKTGAGGEQFF.

This chain links TRBV12-3 or TRBV12-4 with TRBJ2-1; TCRdb indicates TRBD1, and absent DNA this call remains unverified. The CDR3 is 13 residues long. Here the CDR3 reads CASSLVRGSEQFF.

The chain is built from TRBV6-2 or TRBV6-3 and TRBJ2-5; the TCRdb call, TRBD2, lacks DNA for checking. Germline CDR1 reads MNHEY; CDR2 reads SVGEGT. CDR3 length: 14 amino acids. The CDR3 here is CASSYGGISGAQYF.

The chain has TRBV18 and TRBJ2-7; TCRdb lists TRBD1, though no DNA is available to test this call. Germline assignment: CDR1 KGHSH and CDR2 LQKENI. This CDR3 is 16 amino acids long. CDR3 region: CASSLFTGTVSYEQYF.

The chain is built from TRBV6-1 and TRBJ2-7; as DNA is missing, the TRBD1 call by TCRdb cannot be tested. The CDR3 totals 15 residues. Looked up from germline, CDR1 is MNHNS and CDR2 is SASEGT. The CDR3: CASSPYRDRTYEQYF.

This chain uses TRBV3-1 with TRBJ2-1; the TCRdb D gene call, TRBD2, has no DNA to confirm it. Germline V gene sequence: CDR1 LGHDT, CDR2 YNNKEL (reference sequence). The CDR3 length is 15 residues. The CDR3 protein is CASSPFGEAYNEQFF.

The chain is built from TRBV5-4 and TRBJ2-3; TCRdb's D call of TRBD1 is untestable without DNA. The germline V gene encodes CDR1 SGHNT and CDR2 YYREEE (reference sequence). The CDR3 contains 13 residues. CDR3 sequence reads: CASSLRDTDTQYF. Full variable domain (outside the CDR3, taken from reference TRBV5-4 and TRBJ2-3): ETGVTQSPTHLIKTRGQQVTLRCSSQSGHNTVSWYQQALGQGPQFIFQYYREEENGRGNFPPRFSGLQFPNYSSELNVNALELDDSALYLCASSLRDTDTQYFGPGTRLTVL.

The chain has TRBV19 and TRBJ2-7; without DNA, the TCRdb call of TRBD1 cannot be checked. This CDR3 has 13 amino acids. Germline V CDR1 and CDR2: LNHDA, SQIVND (reference sequence). This CDR3 is CASSSAGAYEQYF. The entire variable domain, with the rest obtained from reference TRBV19 and TRBJ2-7, is as follows: DGGITQSPKYLFRKEGQNVTLSCEQNLNHDAMYWYRQDPGQGLRLIYYSQIVNDFQKGDIAEGYSVSREKKESFPLTVTSAQKNPTAFYLCASSSAGAYEQYFGPGTRLTVT.

V gene TRBV28 combines with J gene TRBJ2-1; TCRdb designates TRBD2, a call that cannot be tested without DNA. CDR1 and CDR2 (germline): MDHEN, SYDVKM. This CDR3 is 16 amino acids long. This CDR3 is CASSSYGTSGRFEQFF. The full variable domain, its missing parts supplied by reference TRBV28 and TRBJ2-1, is DVKVTQSSRYLVKRTGEKVFLECVQDMDHENMFWYRQDPGLGLRLIYFSYDVKMKEKGDIPEGYSVSREKKERFSLILESASTNQTSMYLCASSSYGTSGRFEQFFGPGTRLTVL.

The chain has TRBV3-1 and TRBJ1-6; TCRdb selects TRBD1, and the lack of DNA leaves this call unchecked. CDR1 and CDR2 from the germline V gene are LGHDT and YNNKEL (reference sequence). This CDR3 has 14 amino acids. CDR3 residues: CASSDRGRDSPLHF.

This sequence joins TRBV18 and TRBJ1-5. The CDR3 runs to 15 residues. The germline V gene has CDR1 KGHSH and CDR2 LQKENI. CDR3 sequence: CASSLSGASNQPQHF.

CDR3 loop: CASSSGLGGNNEQFF. The V and J genes are TRBV11-2 and TRBJ2-1; without DNA, the TCRdb call of TRBD2 cannot be checked. This CDR3 is 15 amino acids long. Germline V lookup: CDR1 SGHAT, CDR2 FQNNGV.

The chain combines TRBV11-2 with TRBJ2-1; TCRdb returns TRBD2, unconfirmable since there is no DNA. The CDR3 loop spans 14 amino acids. In germline, CDR1 is SGHAT, CDR2 FQNNGV. CDR3 amino acids: CASTVLVSYNEQFF.

The chain uses TRBV28 and TRBJ2-7. CDR1 is MDHEN, CDR2 SYDVKM, per germline. This CDR3 region has 16 residues. The CDR3 loop is CASSFPSLRPVYEQYF.

The chain links TRBV28 to TRBJ2-7; TCRdb indicates TRBD1, and absent DNA this call remains unverified. The CDR3 contains 13 residues. Germline V gene data show CDR1 as MDHEN and CDR2 as SYDVKM. CDR3 amino acids: CASLAGVSYEQYF.

The CDR3 sequence is CASSFADTQYF. V is TRBV28 and J is TRBJ2-3. CDR3 length: 11 amino acids. Germline CDR1 reads MDHEN; CDR2 reads SYDVKM.

V and J are TRBV29-1 and TRBJ2-2; no DNA is available, so the TRBD1 call from TCRdb remains unchecked. Germline CDR1 is SQVTM and CDR2 is ANQGSEA. This CDR3 contains 15 residues. The CDR3 loop reads CSVENPDRATGELFF.

The chain combines TRBV10-3 with TRBJ2-7; TCRdb proposes TRBD2, but this gene call is untestable without DNA. The CDR3 covers 15 residues. The germline gives CDR1 ENHRY, CDR2 SYGVKD. CDR3 region: CAISEPEAGGQEQYF.

This chain connects TRBV6-1 to TRBJ2-5; without DNA, the TCRdb call of TRBD2 cannot be checked. CDR3 size: 15 residues. In germline, CDR1 is MNHNS, CDR2 SASEGT. The CDR3 spells CASSSTSGRYETQYF.

This chain joins TRBV6-5 and TRBJ2-1; TCRdb picks TRBD2, but there is no DNA to check that call. The CDR3 spans 15 residues. The germline V gene encodes CDR1 MNHEY and CDR2 SVGAGI. This CDR3 is CASSYPLAGYNEQFF.

Here the CDR3 reads CASSPGPEQYF. The V gene is TRBV11-2, the J gene TRBJ2-7; without DNA, the TCRdb call of TRBD1 cannot be checked. CDR1 and CDR2 from the germline V gene are SGHAT and FQNNGV. This CDR3 comprises 11 residues.